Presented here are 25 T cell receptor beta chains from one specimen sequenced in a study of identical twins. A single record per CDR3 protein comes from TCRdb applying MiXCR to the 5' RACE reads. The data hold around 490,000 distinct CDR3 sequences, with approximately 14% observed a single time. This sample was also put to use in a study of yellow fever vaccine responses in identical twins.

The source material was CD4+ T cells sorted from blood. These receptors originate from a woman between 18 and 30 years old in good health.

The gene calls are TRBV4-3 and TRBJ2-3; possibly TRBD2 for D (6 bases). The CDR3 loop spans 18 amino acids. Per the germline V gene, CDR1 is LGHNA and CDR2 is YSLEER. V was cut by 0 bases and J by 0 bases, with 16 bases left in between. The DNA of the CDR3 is TGCGCCAGCAGCCAAGATTTGTTTAGCGGTACTAGCACAGATACGCAGTATTTT. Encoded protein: CASSQDLFSGTSTDTQYF.

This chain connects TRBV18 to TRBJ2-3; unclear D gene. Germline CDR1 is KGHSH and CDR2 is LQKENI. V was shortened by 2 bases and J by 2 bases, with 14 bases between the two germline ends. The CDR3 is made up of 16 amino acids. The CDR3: CASSPGTRRNTDTQYF. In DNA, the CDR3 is TGTGCCAGCTCACCAGGTACTCGCAGAAACACAGATACGCAGTATTTT.

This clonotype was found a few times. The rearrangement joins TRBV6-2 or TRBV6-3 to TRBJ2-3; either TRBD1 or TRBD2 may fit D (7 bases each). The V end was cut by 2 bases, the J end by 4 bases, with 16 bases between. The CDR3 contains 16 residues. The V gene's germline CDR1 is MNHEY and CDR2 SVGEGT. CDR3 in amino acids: CASSYRREQGADTQYF. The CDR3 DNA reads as TGTGCCAGCAGTTACCGGCGGGAGCAGGGGGCAGATACGCAGTATTTT.

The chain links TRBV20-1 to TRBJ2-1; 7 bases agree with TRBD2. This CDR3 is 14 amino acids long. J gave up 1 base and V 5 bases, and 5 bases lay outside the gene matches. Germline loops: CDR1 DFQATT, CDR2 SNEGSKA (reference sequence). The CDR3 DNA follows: TGCAGTGCTCTAGCGGAAGGGTCCTACAATGAGCAGTTCTTC. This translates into CSALAEGSYNEQFF.

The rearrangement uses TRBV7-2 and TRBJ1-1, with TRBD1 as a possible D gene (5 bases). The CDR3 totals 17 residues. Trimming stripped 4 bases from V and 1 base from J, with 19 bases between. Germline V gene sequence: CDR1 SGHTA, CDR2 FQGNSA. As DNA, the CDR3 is TGTGCCAGCAGCTCCGCGGGGCTAGGGGCCTCGAACACTGAAGCTTTCTTT. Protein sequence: CASSSAGLGASNTEAFF.

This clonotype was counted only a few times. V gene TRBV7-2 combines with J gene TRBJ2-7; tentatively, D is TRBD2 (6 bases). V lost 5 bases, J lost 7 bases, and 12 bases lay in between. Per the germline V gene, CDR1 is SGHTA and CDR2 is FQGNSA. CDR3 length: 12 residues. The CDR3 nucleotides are TGTGCCAGCAGCCGACTAGTAAGAGAGCAGTACTTC. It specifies CASSRLVREQYF.

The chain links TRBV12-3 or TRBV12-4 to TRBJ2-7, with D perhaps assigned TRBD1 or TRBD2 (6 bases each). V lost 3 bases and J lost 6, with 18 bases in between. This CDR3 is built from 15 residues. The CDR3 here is CASSFPQGGSGEQYF. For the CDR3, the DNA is TGTGCCAGCAGTTTCCCACAAGGGGGGTCGGGCGAGCAGTACTTC.

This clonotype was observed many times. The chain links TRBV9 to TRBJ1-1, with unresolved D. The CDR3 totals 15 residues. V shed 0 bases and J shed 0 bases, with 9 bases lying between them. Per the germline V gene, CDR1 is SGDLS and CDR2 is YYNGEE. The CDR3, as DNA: TGTGCCAGCAGCGTAGCTTCCAGGCTGAACACTGAAGCTTTCTTT. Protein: CASSVASRLNTEAFF.

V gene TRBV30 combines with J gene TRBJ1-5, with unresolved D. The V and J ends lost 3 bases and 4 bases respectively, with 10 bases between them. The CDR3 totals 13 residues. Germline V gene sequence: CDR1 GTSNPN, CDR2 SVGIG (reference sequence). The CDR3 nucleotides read TGTGCCTGGAGCAGGTTCCGGAATCAGCCCCAGCATTTT. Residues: CAWSRFRNQPQHF.

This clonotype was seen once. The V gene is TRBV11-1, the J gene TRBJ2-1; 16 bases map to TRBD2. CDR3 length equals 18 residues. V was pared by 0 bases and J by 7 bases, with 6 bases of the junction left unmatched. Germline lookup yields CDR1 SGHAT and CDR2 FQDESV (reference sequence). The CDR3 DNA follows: TGTGCCAGCAGCTTAGCGGCGGGACTAGCGGGGGGGCAAAATGAGCAGTTCTTC. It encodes CASSLAAGLAGGQNEQFF.

CDR3 DNA sequence: TGCAGCGTTGATCCGGGACGGGGGATCTCCGGGGAGCTGTTTTTT. This translates into CSVDPGRGISGELFF. The gene calls are TRBV29-1 and TRBJ2-2; possible D gene TRBD2, 6 bases. V gave up 3 bases and J gave up 6 bases, with 17 bases separating them. Germline assignment: CDR1 SQVTM and CDR2 ANQGSEA. The CDR3 length is 15 residues.

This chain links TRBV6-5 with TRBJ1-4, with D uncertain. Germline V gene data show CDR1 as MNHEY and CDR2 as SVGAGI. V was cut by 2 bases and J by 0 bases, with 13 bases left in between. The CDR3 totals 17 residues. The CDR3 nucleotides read TGTGCCAGCAGTTACGGAGGCGTATCAGCAACTAATGAAAAACTGTTTTTT. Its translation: CASSYGGVSATNEKLFF.

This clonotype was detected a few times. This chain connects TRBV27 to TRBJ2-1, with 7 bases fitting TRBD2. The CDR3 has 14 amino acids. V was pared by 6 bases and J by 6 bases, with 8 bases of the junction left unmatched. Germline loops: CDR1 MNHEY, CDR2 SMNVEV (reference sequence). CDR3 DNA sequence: TGTGCCAGCAGACGTGGGAGGGCGCGCAATGAGCAGTTCTTC. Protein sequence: CASRRGRARNEQFF.

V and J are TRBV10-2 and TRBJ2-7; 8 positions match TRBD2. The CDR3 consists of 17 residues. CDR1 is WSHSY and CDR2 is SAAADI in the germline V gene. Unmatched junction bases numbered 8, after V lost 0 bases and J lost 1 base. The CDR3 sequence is CASSESKLAGRSYEQYF. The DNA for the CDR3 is TGCGCCAGCAGTGAGTCGAAGTTAGCGGGACGATCCTACGAGCAGTACTTC.

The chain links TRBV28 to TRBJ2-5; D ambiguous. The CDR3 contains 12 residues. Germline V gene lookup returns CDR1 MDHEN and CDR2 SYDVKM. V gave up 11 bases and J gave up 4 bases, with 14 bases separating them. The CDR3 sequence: CAGTLRGETQYF. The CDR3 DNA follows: TGTGCCGGCACCCTACGAGGAGAGACCCAGTACTTC.

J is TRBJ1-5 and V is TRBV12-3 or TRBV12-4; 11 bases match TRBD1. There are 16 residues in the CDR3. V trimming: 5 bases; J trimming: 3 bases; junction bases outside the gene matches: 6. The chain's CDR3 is CASSLGTGGNNQPQHF. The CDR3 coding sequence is TGTGCCAGCAGTCTCGGGACAGGGGGAAACAATCAGCCCCAGCATTTT.

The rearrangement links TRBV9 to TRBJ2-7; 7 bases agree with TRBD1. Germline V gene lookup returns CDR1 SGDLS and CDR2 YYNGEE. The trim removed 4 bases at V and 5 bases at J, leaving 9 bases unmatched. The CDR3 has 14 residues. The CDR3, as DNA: TGTGCCAGCAGCCACAATCAGGGGGACAACGAGCAGTACTTC. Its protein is CASSHNQGDNEQYF.

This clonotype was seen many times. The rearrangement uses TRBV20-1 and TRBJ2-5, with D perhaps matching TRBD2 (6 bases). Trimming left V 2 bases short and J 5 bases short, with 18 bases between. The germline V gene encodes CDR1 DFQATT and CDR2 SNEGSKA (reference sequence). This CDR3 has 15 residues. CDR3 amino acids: CSARSGGNDLETQYF. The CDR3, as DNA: TGCAGTGCTAGATCGGGCGGGAATGATTTGGAGACCCAGTACTTC.

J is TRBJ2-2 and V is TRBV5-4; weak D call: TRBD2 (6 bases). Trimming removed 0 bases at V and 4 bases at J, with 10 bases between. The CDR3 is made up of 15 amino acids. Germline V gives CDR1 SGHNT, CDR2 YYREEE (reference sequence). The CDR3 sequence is CASSLAKTSTGELFF. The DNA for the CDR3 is TGTGCCAGCAGCTTGGCCAAGACTAGCACCGGGGAGCTGTTTTTT.

CDR3 sequence: CSARGTGSNQPQHF. CDR3 DNA sequence: TGCAGCGCACGGGGGACAGGGAGCAATCAGCCCCAGCATTTT. The genes are TRBV29-1 and TRBJ1-5; 9 bases are shared with TRBD1. In germline, CDR1 is SQVTM, CDR2 ANQGSEA. Trimming removed 7 bases from V and 1 base from J; junction bases left unmatched: 5. The CDR3 covers 14 residues.

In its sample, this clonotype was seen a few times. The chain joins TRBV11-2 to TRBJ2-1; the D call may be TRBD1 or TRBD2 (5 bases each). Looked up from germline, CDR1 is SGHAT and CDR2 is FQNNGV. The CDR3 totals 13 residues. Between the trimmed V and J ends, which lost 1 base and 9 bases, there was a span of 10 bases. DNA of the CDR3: TGTGCCAGCAGCTTAGTCATGAGGGGTGAGCAGTTCTTC. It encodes CASSLVMRGEQFF. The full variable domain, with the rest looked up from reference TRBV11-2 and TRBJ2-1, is EAGVAQSPRYKIIEKRQSVAFWCNPISGHATLYWYQQILGQGPKLLIQFQNNGVVDDSQLPKDRFSAERLKGVDSTLKIQPAKLEDSAVYLCASSLVMRGEQFFGPGTRLTVL.

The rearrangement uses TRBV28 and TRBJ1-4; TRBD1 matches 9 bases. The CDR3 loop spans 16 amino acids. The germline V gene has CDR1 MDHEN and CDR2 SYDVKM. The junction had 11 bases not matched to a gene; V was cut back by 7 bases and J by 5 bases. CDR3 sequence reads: CASTRTGASRNEKLFF. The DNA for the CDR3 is TGTGCCAGCACACGGACAGGGGCCTCTAGGAATGAAAAACTGTTTTTT.

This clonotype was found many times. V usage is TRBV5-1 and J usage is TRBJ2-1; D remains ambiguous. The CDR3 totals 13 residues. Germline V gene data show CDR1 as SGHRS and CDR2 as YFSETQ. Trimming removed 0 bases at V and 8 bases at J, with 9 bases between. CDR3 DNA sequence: TGCGCCAGCAGCTTGGCTGTAAAGGATGAGCAGTTCTTC. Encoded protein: CASSLAVKDEQFF.

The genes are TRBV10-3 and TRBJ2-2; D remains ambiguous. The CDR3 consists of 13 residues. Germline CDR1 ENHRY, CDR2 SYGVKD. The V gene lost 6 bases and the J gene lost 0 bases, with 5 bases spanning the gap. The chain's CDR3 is CAISDTNTGELFF. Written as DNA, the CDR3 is TGTGCCATCAGCGATACGAACACCGGGGAGCTGTTTTTT.

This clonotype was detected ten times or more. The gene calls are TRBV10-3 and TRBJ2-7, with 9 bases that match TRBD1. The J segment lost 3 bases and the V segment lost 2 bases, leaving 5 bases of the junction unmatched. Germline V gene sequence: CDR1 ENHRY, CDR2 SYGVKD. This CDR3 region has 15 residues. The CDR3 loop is CAISEPDRGNYEQYF. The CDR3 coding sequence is TGTGCCATCAGTGAGCCCGACAGGGGGAACTACGAGCAGTACTTC.